This T cell receptor beta chain is drawn from a study of post-analysis software for immune sequencing data. In regard to this clonotype: The junction departs from germline at one end; a sequencing error may be responsible.

Presence of unique molecular identifiers characterized the TCR beta cDNA libraries. From the PCR reads, TCRdb called clonotypes with MiXCR, one entry per CDR3 protein. The sample lists 600,000 to 750,000 distinct CDR3 sequences, 55% to 70% seen once, with approximately 11% in the top ten. This receptor was obtained from a girl aged 2 to 10 with multiple sclerosis. The specimen sequenced was blood.

The CDR3 loop is CASKGVAGAADAQYF. For the CDR3, the DNA is TGTGCCAGCAAAGGGGTAGCGGGAGCGGCAGATGCGCAGTATTTT. The chain joins TRBV10-3 to TRBJ2-3, with 9 nucleotides matching TRBD2. Germline V CDR1 and CDR2: ENHRY, SYGVKD. This CDR3 has 15 amino acids.